This is a list of T cell receptor beta chains from one sample in a study of T cells in Graves' hyperthyroidism and ophthalmopathy. TCRdb reprocessed the multiplex PCR reads with MiXCR, giving one entry per CDR3 protein. The sample consists of almost 600,000 distinct CDR3 sequences, roughly 13% of them appearing once. The sequencing input was blood. The receptor set was obtained from a woman aged 30 to 39 with Graves' hyperthyroidism that later progressed to Graves' ophthalmopathy. CDR3s include the opening cysteine and the closing phenylalanine or tryptophan. A D gene is named only where the DNA matches it firmly. Clone size appears in some rows only: once, few, many, or a class for an expanded clone.

clone_size: once; j_call: TRBJ2-2; d_call: TRBD1; v_call: TRBV19; cdr3_aa: CASSTRTGTTGELFF; cdr3_nt: TGTGCCAGTAGTACTCGGACAGGGACCACCGGGGAGCTGTTTTTT
clone_size: many; j_call: TRBJ2-2; d_call: .; v_call: TRBV12-3/TRBV12-4; cdr3_aa: CASSGTGGELFF; cdr3_nt: TGTGCCAGCAGCGGAACCGGCGGGGAGCTGTTTTTT
clone_size: many; j_call: TRBJ2-6; d_call: .; v_call: TRBV6-1; cdr3_aa: CASSSQGGAGANVLTF; cdr3_nt: TGTGCCAGCAGTTCCCAGGGTGGTGCCGGGGCCAACGTCCTGACTTTC
clone_size: few; j_call: TRBJ1-1; d_call: .; v_call: TRBV29-1; cdr3_aa: CSVGVGSTEAFF; cdr3_nt: TGCAGCGTTGGAGTGGGGAGTACTGAAGCTTTCTTT
clone_size: many; j_call: TRBJ2-5; d_call: .; v_call: TRBV28; cdr3_aa: CASSPARETQYF; cdr3_nt: TGTGCCAGCAGTCCGGCACGAGAGACCCAGTACTTC
clone_size: many; j_call: TRBJ1-1; d_call: .; v_call: TRBV12-3/TRBV12-4; cdr3_aa: CASSPSAANTEAFF; cdr3_nt: TGTGCCAGCAGTCCTTCGGCTGCGAACACTGAAGCTTTCTTT
clone_size: .; j_call: TRBJ2-2; d_call: .; v_call: TRBV9; cdr3_aa: CASSGWTSGTGELFF; cdr3_nt: TGTGCCAGCAGTGGTTGGACGTCGGGCACCGGGGAGCTGTTTTTT
clone_size: few; j_call: TRBJ2-2; d_call: .; v_call: TRBV6-1; cdr3_aa: CASSPGPLTGELFF; cdr3_nt: TGTGCCAGCAGCCCCGGGCCGCTCACCGGGGAGCTGTTTTTT
clone_size: few; j_call: TRBJ2-6; d_call: .; v_call: TRBV12-5; cdr3_aa: CASGLGRSSGANVLTF; cdr3_nt: TGTGCTAGTGGTTTGGGACGGAGCTCTGGGGCCAACGTCCTGACTTTC
clone_size: many; j_call: TRBJ2-7; d_call: TRBD2; v_call: TRBV11-1; cdr3_aa: CASSLRLAGVEQYF; cdr3_nt: TGTGCCAGCAGCTTACGGCTAGCGGGAGTCGAGCAGTACTTC
clone_size: many; j_call: TRBJ1-1; d_call: .; v_call: TRBV28; cdr3_aa: CASSLSGPITTEAFF; cdr3_nt: TGTGCCAGCAGTTTATCGGGCCCGATTACCACTGAAGCTTTCTTT
clone_size: many; j_call: TRBJ2-2; d_call: TRBD2; v_call: TRBV29-1; cdr3_aa: CSVGGLAGTGELFF; cdr3_nt: TGCAGCGTGGGTGGACTAGCTGGCACCGGGGAGCTGTTTTTT
clone_size: .; j_call: TRBJ1-3; d_call: .; v_call: TRBV19; cdr3_aa: CASIRSVGSGNTIYF; cdr3_nt: TGTGCCAGTATTAGATCGGTGGGAAGTGGAAACACCATATATTTT
clone_size: few; j_call: TRBJ2-1; d_call: TRBD2; v_call: TRBV19; cdr3_aa: CASKLGLAGNEQFF; cdr3_nt: TGTGCCAGTAAACTTGGACTAGCGGGTAATGAGCAGTTCTTC
clone_size: many; j_call: TRBJ2-1; d_call: .; v_call: TRBV6-5; cdr3_aa: CASSYGLGDNEQFF; cdr3_nt: TGTGCCAGCAGTTACGGTTTAGGGGACAATGAGCAGTTCTTC
clone_size: once; j_call: TRBJ1-1; d_call: .; v_call: TRBV6-1; cdr3_aa: CASSERLVGGGTEAFF; cdr3_nt: TGTGCCAGCAGTGAAAGGCTGGTTGGGGGGGGCACTGAAGCTTTCTTT
clone_size: .; j_call: TRBJ2-2; d_call: .; v_call: TRBV5-1; cdr3_aa: CASIDTGELFF; cdr3_nt: TGCGCCAGCATCGACACCGGGGAGCTGTTTTTT
clone_size: many; j_call: TRBJ2-3; d_call: .; v_call: TRBV20-1; cdr3_aa: CSAIGLQGITDTQYF; cdr3_nt: TGCAGTGCTATTGGCTTACAGGGAATCACAGATACGCAGTATTTT
clone_size: .; j_call: TRBJ2-7; d_call: .; v_call: TRBV7-3; cdr3_aa: CASSPGAGTEQYF; cdr3_nt: TGTGCCAGCAGCCCTGGGGCGGGGACCGAGCAGTACTTC
clone_size: .; j_call: TRBJ1-3; d_call: .; v_call: TRBV4-2; cdr3_aa: CASSQGRQPGNTIYF; cdr3_nt: TGTGCCAGCAGCCAAGGGAGACAGCCTGGAAACACCATATATTTT
clone_size: .; j_call: TRBJ1-2; d_call: .; v_call: TRBV7-9; cdr3_aa: CASSLNVHYGYTF; cdr3_nt: TGTGCCAGCAGCTTGAATGTGCACTATGGCTACACCTTC
clone_size: .; j_call: TRBJ2-1; d_call: TRBD2; v_call: TRBV12-3/TRBV12-4; cdr3_aa: CATTLTAGGRREEQFF; cdr3_nt: TGTGCCACCACCTTGACGGCGGGAGGCCGCCGGGAGGAGCAGTTCTTC
clone_size: many; j_call: TRBJ1-2; d_call: .; v_call: TRBV28; cdr3_aa: CASSLGRATGDYTF; cdr3_nt: TGTGCCAGCAGTTTAGGACGGGCGACGGGAGACTACACCTTC
clone_size: many; j_call: TRBJ2-2; d_call: .; v_call: TRBV28; cdr3_aa: CASRVQGMFPPGELFF; cdr3_nt: TGTGCCAGCAGGGTACAGGGTATGTTTCCCCCCGGGGAGCTGTTTTTT
clone_size: .; j_call: TRBJ2-7; d_call: TRBD2; v_call: TRBV7-9; cdr3_aa: CASSSSGSGRVEQYF; cdr3_nt: TGTGCCAGCAGCTCCTCGGGGAGCGGGAGAGTCGAGCAGTACTTC
clone_size: many; j_call: TRBJ2-7; d_call: .; v_call: TRBV5-1; cdr3_aa: CASSFGTGQSEQYF; cdr3_nt: TGCGCCAGCAGCTTTGGGACGGGCCAAAGCGAGCAGTACTTC
clone_size: many; j_call: TRBJ1-2; d_call: .; v_call: TRBV12-3/TRBV12-4; cdr3_aa: CASRSYTSGGGYGYTF; cdr3_nt: TGTGCCAGCCGTTCATATACTTCCGGCGGGGGCTATGGCTACACCTTC
clone_size: .; j_call: TRBJ2-7; d_call: .; v_call: TRBV6-1; cdr3_aa: CASGGTAADESPYEQYF; cdr3_nt: TGTGCCAGCGGGGGCACGGCAGCGGATGAGTCCCCCTACGAGCAGTACTTC
clone_size: few; j_call: TRBJ2-1; d_call: .; v_call: TRBV9; cdr3_aa: CASSPEFF; cdr3_nt: TGTGCCAGCAGCCCGGAGTTCTTC
clone_size: few; j_call: TRBJ1-2; d_call: .; v_call: TRBV12-3/TRBV12-4; cdr3_aa: CASRGSDGYTF; cdr3_nt: TGTGCTTCTCGGGGGTCGGATGGCTACACCTTC
clone_size: many; j_call: TRBJ1-1; d_call: TRBD1; v_call: TRBV6-6; cdr3_aa: CASSYGDRLHTEAFF; cdr3_nt: TGTGCCAGCAGTTACGGGGACAGACTGCACACTGAAGCTTTCTTT
clone_size: many; j_call: TRBJ2-1; d_call: .; v_call: TRBV12-3/TRBV12-4; cdr3_aa: CASGWRAEQFF; cdr3_nt: TGTGCCAGCGGATGGAGGGCCGAGCAGTTCTTC
clone_size: once; j_call: TRBJ2-4; d_call: .; v_call: TRBV3-1; cdr3_aa: CASSQVSGKNIQYF; cdr3_nt: TGTGCCAGCAGCCAAGTTTCAGGGAAAAACATTCAGTACTTC
clone_size: many; j_call: TRBJ2-7; d_call: .; v_call: TRBV24-1; cdr3_aa: CATSDAGDGTYEQYF; cdr3_nt: TGTGCCACCAGTGATGCCGGGGACGGAACCTACGAGCAGTACTTC
clone_size: many; j_call: TRBJ1-5; d_call: .; v_call: TRBV6-1; cdr3_aa: CASSGPSAGSNQPQHF; cdr3_nt: TGTGCCAGCAGTGGGCCCTCGGCAGGTAGCAATCAGCCCCAGCATTTT
clone_size: few; j_call: TRBJ1-5; d_call: TRBD1; v_call: TRBV28; cdr3_aa: CASSLWGTVGNQPQHF; cdr3_nt: TGTGCCAGCAGTTTATGGGGGACAGTCGGCAATCAGCCCCAGCATTTT
clone_size: few; j_call: TRBJ2-4; d_call: TRBD1; v_call: TRBV12-3/TRBV12-4; cdr3_aa: CASSEYRGDIQYF; cdr3_nt: TGTGCCAGCAGTGAGTACAGGGGAGACATTCAGTACTTC
clone_size: .; j_call: TRBJ1-5; d_call: TRBD1; v_call: TRBV6-5; cdr3_aa: CASSYRTGDGNQPQHF; cdr3_nt: TGTGCCAGCAGTTACCGAACAGGGGATGGCAATCAGCCCCAGCATTTT
clone_size: many; j_call: TRBJ2-1; d_call: .; v_call: TRBV11-2; cdr3_aa: CASSHRDFDNEQFF; cdr3_nt: TGTGCCAGCAGCCACCGGGACTTCGACAATGAGCAGTTCTTC
clone_size: .; j_call: TRBJ1-2; d_call: .; v_call: TRBV11-1; cdr3_aa: CASSFRWDTGGYTF; cdr3_nt: TGTGCCAGCAGTTTTCGATGGGACACGGGTGGCTACACCTTC
clone_size: many; j_call: TRBJ2-3; d_call: .; v_call: TRBV24-1; cdr3_aa: CATSDLGEADTQYF; cdr3_nt: TGTGCCACCAGTGATTTAGGGGAAGCAGATACGCAGTATTTT
clone_size: few; j_call: TRBJ1-5; d_call: TRBD1; v_call: TRBV11-2; cdr3_aa: CASSPLGQGGNQPQHF; cdr3_nt: TGTGCCAGCAGCCCCCTCGGGCAGGGGGGCAATCAGCCCCAGCATTTT
clone_size: many; j_call: TRBJ2-5; d_call: TRBD2; v_call: TRBV29-1; cdr3_aa: CSVIPGPGGETQYF; cdr3_nt: TGCAGCGTTATACCAGGCCCGGGAGGCGAGACCCAGTACTTC
clone_size: .; j_call: TRBJ2-7; d_call: .; v_call: TRBV14; cdr3_aa: CASAQTIREQYF; cdr3_nt: TGTGCCAGCGCCCAGACTATCCGCGAGCAGTACTTC
clone_size: .; j_call: TRBJ1-5; d_call: .; v_call: TRBV9; cdr3_aa: CASSKEWERNQPQHF; cdr3_nt: TGTGCCAGCAGCAAAGAATGGGAGCGAAATCAGCCCCAGCATTTT